The T cell receptor beta chain under discussion was sequenced for a study of blood T cells in healthy people across ages. This clonotype was counted at least ten times. The antigen is unknown. Together with a sample-barcoded 5' primer, a J-beta primer mix was included in a second PCR lasting about 7 to 11 cycles. The authors tagged each cDNA molecule using a template-switch adaptor with 12 random nucleotides. TCRdb processed the 5' RACE reads anew with MiXCR; each CDR3 protein has one entry. The profile shows roughly 900,000 distinct CDR3 sequences, about 48% of them singletons. Germline-derived CDR1 and CDR2 are SGHDT and YYEEEE. Germline trimming cut 3 bases from V and 2 bases from J; bases unmatched to any gene: 2. The CDR3 runs 14 residues. Study observations and caveats: CMV infection status of these donors was not known. It was the long-lived donors that had more naive CD4+ cells and higher diversity than aged donors.

The genes are TRBV5-6 and TRBJ2-7; 10 bases agree with TRBD1. Sequenced sample: blood. This TCR was sampled from a man aged 30 to 39 in good health. The CDR3 DNA is TGTGCCAGCAGCTACGGGACAGGGGCCTACGAGCAGTACTTC. It is translated as CASSYGTGAYEQYF.